The 18 T cell receptor beta chains listed next were all sequenced from one sample in a study of blood T cell repertoires in COVID-19. Here immunoSEQ multiplex PCR was the method, and the copy in TCRdb shows in-frame clones only, minus some. The data contain 250,000 to 350,000 clones, around 88% of them singletons. The source material was PBMCs or T cells enriched from blood (not recorded which). These receptor sequences come from a middle-aged woman who had recovered from COVID-19.

This chain uses TRBV20-1 with TRBJ2-5; unclear D gene. Trimming removed 4 bases from V and 5 bases from J, with 11 bases in between. The germline CDR1 and CDR2 sequences are DFQATT and SNEGSKA (reference sequence). The CDR3 contains 12 residues. The CDR3, as DNA: TGCAGTGCTAATGACCCCTTGGAGACCCAGTACTTC. This sequence encodes CSANDPLETQYF.

V and J are TRBV11-3 and TRBJ2-2, with TRBD2 matching over 10 bases. Germline CDR1 is SGHNT and CDR2 is YENEEA. This CDR3 has 17 residues. Unmatched junction bases numbered 12, after V lost 5 bases and J lost 6 bases. CDR3 sequence reads: CASSASASGSKAGELFF. The CDR3 nucleotides read TGTGCCAGCAGCGCCTCAGCTAGCGGGAGTAAGGCCGGGGAGCTGTTTTTT.

This clone was observed once. The chain combines TRBV6-5 with TRBJ2-1, with 9 bases fitting TRBD2. V lost 4 bases to trimming and J lost 3 bases; unmatched junction nucleotides: 4. The V gene's germline CDR1 is MNHEY and CDR2 SVGAGI. There are 15 residues in the CDR3. The CDR3 region is CASSFASGVYNEQFF. The CDR3 DNA reads as TGTGCCAGCAGTTTTGCTAGCGGGGTCTACAATGAGCAGTTCTTC.

The chain employs TRBV4-3 and TRBJ2-1; 13 bases map to TRBD2. Germline CDR1 and CDR2: LGHNA and YSLEER. V was pared by 0 bases and J by 6 bases, with 5 bases of the junction left unmatched. CDR3 size: 17 residues. The CDR3 coding sequence is TGCGCCAGCAGCCAAGATTCGACTAGCGGGAGGTTCAATGAGCAGTTCTTC. This translates into CASSQDSTSGRFNEQFF.

V usage is TRBV27 and J usage is TRBJ1-1; tentative D call: TRBD1 (6 bases). The CDR3 length is 12 residues. The V gene's germline CDR1 is MNHEY and CDR2 SMNVEV (reference sequence). The V end lost 0 bases, the J end lost 9 bases, and 8 bases lay between the germline ends. The CDR3 DNA follows: TGTGCCAGCAGTTTATCCCAGGGGAAAGCTTTCTTT. Translation: CASSLSQGKAFF.

This chain joins TRBV6-5 and TRBJ2-3; 8 nucleotides match TRBD1. The CDR3 is 15 amino acids. V trimming: 6 bases; J trimming: 5 bases; junction bases outside the gene matches: 10. Germline lookup yields CDR1 MNHEY and CDR2 SVGAGI. The CDR3 loop is CASRRQVTGGDTQYF. The CDR3 bases are TGTGCCAGCAGAAGACAGGTCACAGGGGGAGATACGCAGTATTTT.

The CDR3 nucleotides read TGTGCCACCCGACAAGTCTATAGCAATCAGCCCCAGCATTTT. This sequence encodes CATRQVYSNQPQHF. The genes are TRBV28 and TRBJ1-5; D is undetermined. Trimming cost V 10 bases and J 0 bases, with 13 bases left between them. The CDR3 spans 14 residues. Germline V CDR1 and CDR2: MDHEN, SYDVKM.

J is TRBJ2-7 and V is TRBV23-1; 10 bases align to TRBD1. Being an ORF, TRBV23-1 has a function that is uncertain. The CDR3 sequence is 16 residues long. V gave up 4 bases and J gave up 5 bases; unmatched junction bases: 11. The CDR3 here is CASSRDRGPYFHEQYF. For the CDR3, the DNA is TGCGCCAGCAGTCGGGACAGGGGCCCTTATTTCCACGAGCAGTACTTC.

The chain has TRBV28 and TRBJ1-5; 7 nucleotides match TRBD1. V was clipped by 6 bases and J by 7 bases; unmatched bases: 9. The CDR3 has 14 residues. Germline CDR1 is MDHEN and CDR2 is SYDVKM. CDR3 coding DNA: TGTGCCAGCAGCAAGACAGGGTCCTACCAGCCCCAGCATTTT. Its protein is CASSKTGSYQPQHF. The complete variable domain, with remaining parts taken from reference TRBV28 and TRBJ1-5, reads DVKVTQSSRYLVKRTGEKVFLECVQDMDHENMFWYRQDPGLGLRLIYFSYDVKMKEKGDIPEGYSVSREKKERFSLILESASTNQTSMYLCASSKTGSYQPQHFGDGTRLSIL.

The rearrangement uses TRBV7-2 and TRBJ2-1; 10 nucleotides agree with TRBD2. V shed 2 bases, J shed 10 bases, and the junction held 8 bases outside the gene matches. The CDR3 is made up of 15 amino acids. Germline V CDR1 and CDR2: SGHTA, FQGNSA. As DNA, the CDR3 is TGTGCCAGCAGCTTAAGGCTAGCGGGAGCCGGAGAGCAGTTCTTC. Its protein product is CASSLRLAGAGEQFF.

The CDR3 DNA follows: TGTGCCAGCAGTTTCGGCGGGGTACTCACAGATACGCAGTATTTT. It translates to CASSFGGVLTDTQYF. This chain joins TRBV28 and TRBJ2-3; D might be TRBD2 (6 bases). The V and J ends lost 3 bases and 2 bases respectively, with 12 bases between them. The CDR3 is 15 residues long. From germline, CDR1 is MDHEN and CDR2 SYDVKM.

The rearrangement joins TRBV11-2 to TRBJ2-2; 9 nucleotides align to TRBD1. Germline CDR1 SGHAT, CDR2 FQNNGV. V lost 8 bases to trimming and J lost 7 bases; unmatched junction nucleotides: 20. This CDR3 has 18 residues. The CDR3, as DNA: TGTGCCAGCGCTCACTGGGCGGCCCCGGGACAGGGTGTCGGGGAGCTGTTTTTT. It codes for CASAHWAAPGQGVGELFF.

J is TRBJ2-7 and V is TRBV11-2, with 7 nucleotides matching TRBD1. The germline gives CDR1 SGHAT, CDR2 FQNNGV. The junction had 11 bases not matched to a gene; V was cut back by 6 bases and J by 6 bases. The CDR3 consists of 14 residues. CDR3 sequence (DNA): TGTGCCAGCAGTACCACAGGGGCTAGGGGCGAGCAGTACTTC. Protein sequence: CASSTTGARGEQYF. Using reference TRBV11-2 and TRBJ2-7 for the parts outside the CDR3, the full variable domain is EAGVAQSPRYKIIEKRQSVAFWCNPISGHATLYWYQQILGQGPKLLIQFQNNGVVDDSQLPKDRFSAERLKGVDSTLKIQPAKLEDSAVYLCASSTTGARGEQYFGPGTRLTVT.

The rearrangement links TRBV10-1 to TRBJ2-7, with D tentatively TRBD1 (6 bases). V shed 0 bases and J shed 3 bases, with 12 bases lying between them. Germline V gene lookup returns CDR1 WNHNN and CDR2 SYGVQD (reference sequence). There are 15 residues in the CDR3. The CDR3 nucleotides are TGCGCCAGCAGTGAGTCCTCGACAGGAAACTACGAGCAGTACTTC. Translated, it gives CASSESSTGNYEQYF.

The rearrangement links TRBV15 to TRBJ1-5, with TRBD1 matching 9 bases. There are 17 residues in the CDR3. Trimming took 5 bases from V and 3 from J; bases not matched to a gene: 11. CDR1 is LNHNV and CDR2 is YYDKDF in the germline V gene (reference sequence). CDR3 sequence: CATSGYSGTGYNQPQHF. The CDR3 DNA is TGTGCCACCAGCGGTTACTCCGGGACAGGGTACAATCAGCCCCAGCATTTT.

The chain combines TRBV5-1 with TRBJ2-2; D is uncertain. Germline V gene sequence: CDR1 SGHRS, CDR2 YFSETQ. This CDR3 region has 14 residues. Trimming shortened V by 2 bases and J by 7 bases, and 12 bases separated the two germline ends. The CDR3: CASSLYVGGGELFF. CDR3 nucleotides: TGCGCCAGCAGCTTATATGTCGGCGGCGGGGAGCTGTTTTTT.

The chain recombines TRBV5-1 with TRBJ2-2; 9 nucleotides line up with TRBD2. Trimming removed 5 bases from V and 5 bases from J; junction bases left unmatched: 10. The CDR3 runs 16 residues. Germline CDR1 reads SGHRS; CDR2 reads YFSETQ. As DNA, the CDR3 is TGCGCCAGCAGTTTGTTAGCGGGAGTGGGGACCGGGGAGCTGTTTTTT. This encodes CASSLLAGVGTGELFF.

V gene TRBV29-1 combines with J gene TRBJ1-2, with TRBD1 matching over 8 bases. With V trimmed by 4 bases and J by 4 bases, 8 bases remained unmatched. The CDR3 loop spans 14 amino acids. CDR1 SQVTM and CDR2 ANQGSEA come from the germline V gene. CDR3 region: CSVAAKQGGYGYTF. The CDR3 DNA follows: TGCAGCGTTGCGGCCAAACAGGGGGGCTATGGCTACACCTTC.